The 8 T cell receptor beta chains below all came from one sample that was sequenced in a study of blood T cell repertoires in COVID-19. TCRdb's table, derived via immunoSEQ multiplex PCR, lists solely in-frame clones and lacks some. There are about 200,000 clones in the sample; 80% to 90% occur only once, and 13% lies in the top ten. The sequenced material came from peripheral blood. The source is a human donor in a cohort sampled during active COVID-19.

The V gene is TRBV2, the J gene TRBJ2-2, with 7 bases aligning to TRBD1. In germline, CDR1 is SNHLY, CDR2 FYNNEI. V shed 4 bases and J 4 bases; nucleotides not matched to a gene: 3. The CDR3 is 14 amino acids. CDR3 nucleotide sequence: TGTGCCAGCAGTGTAGACAGGGCCACCGGGGAGCTGTTTTTT. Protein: CASSVDRATGELFF.

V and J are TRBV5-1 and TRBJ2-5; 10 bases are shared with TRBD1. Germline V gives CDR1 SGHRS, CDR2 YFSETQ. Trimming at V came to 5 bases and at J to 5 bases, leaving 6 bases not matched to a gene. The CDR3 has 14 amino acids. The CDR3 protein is CASRRTGGRETQYF. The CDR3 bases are TGCGCCAGCAGGCGGACAGGGGGAAGGGAGACCCAGTACTTC.

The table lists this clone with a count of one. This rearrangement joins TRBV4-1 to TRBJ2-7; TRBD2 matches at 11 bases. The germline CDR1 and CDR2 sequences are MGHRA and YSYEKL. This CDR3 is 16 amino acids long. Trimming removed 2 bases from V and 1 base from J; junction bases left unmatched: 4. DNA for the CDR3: TGCGCCAGCAGCCAACCGACTAGCGGGACGTCCTACGAGCAGTACTTC. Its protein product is CASSQPTSGTSYEQYF.

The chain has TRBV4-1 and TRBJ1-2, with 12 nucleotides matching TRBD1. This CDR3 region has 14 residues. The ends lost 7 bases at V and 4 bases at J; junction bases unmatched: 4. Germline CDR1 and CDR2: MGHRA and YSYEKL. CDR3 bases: TGCGCCAGCACCCCGGGACAGGGGGCCTATGGCTACACCTTC. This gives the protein CASTPGQGAYGYTF.

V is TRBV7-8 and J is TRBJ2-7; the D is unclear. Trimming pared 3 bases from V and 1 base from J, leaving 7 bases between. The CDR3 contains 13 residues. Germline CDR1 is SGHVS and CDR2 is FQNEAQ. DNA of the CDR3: TGTGCCAGCAGCTTTACTAATTCCTACGAGCAGTACTTC. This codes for CASSFTNSYEQYF. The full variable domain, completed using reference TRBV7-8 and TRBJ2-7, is GAGVSQSPRYKVAKRGQDVALRCDPISGHVSLFWYQQALGQGPEFLTYFQNEAQLDKSGLPSDRFFAERPEGSVSTLKIQRTQQEDSAVYLCASSFTNSYEQYFGPGTRLTVT.

Here the CDR3 reads CASSTGGHLNTGELFF. The CDR3 coding sequence is TGTGCCAGCAGCACGGGGGGACATTTGAACACCGGGGAGCTGTTTTTT. V usage is TRBV11-2 and J usage is TRBJ2-2, with D possibly TRBD2 on 7 matching bases. Germline V gives CDR1 SGHAT, CDR2 FQNNGV. This CDR3 is 16 amino acids long. Between the trimmed V and J ends, which lost 5 bases and 1 base, there was a span of 14 bases.

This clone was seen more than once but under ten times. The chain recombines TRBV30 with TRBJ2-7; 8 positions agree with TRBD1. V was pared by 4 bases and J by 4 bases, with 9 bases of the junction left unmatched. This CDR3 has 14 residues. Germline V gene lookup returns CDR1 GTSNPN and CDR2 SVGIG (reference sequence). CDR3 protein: CAWKRTGNVYEQYF. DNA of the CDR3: TGTGCCTGGAAACGGACAGGGAATGTTTACGAGCAGTACTTC.

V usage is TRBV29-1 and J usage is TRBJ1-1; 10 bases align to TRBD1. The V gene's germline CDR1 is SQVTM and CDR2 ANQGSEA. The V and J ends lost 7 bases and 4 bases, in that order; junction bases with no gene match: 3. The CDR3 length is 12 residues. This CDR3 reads CSAGQGGTEAFF. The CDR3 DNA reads TGCAGCGCCGGACAGGGGGGCACTGAAGCTTTCTTT. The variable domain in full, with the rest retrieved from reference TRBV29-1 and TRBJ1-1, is SAVISQKPSRDICQRGTSLTIQCQVDSQVTMMFWYRQQPGQSLTLIATANQGSEATYESGFVIDKFPISRPNLTFSTLTVSNMSPEDSSIYLCSAGQGGTEAFFGQGTRLTVV.